This TCR beta chain was captured in a study of CD8 T cell repertoires and HIV-1 epitope variants. About the research overall: T cells were stimulated with Twenty-five Gag and Nef peptides separately. 1M T cells were kept uncultured as a baseline.

Profiled with immunoSEQ multiplex PCR; TCRdb holds only in-frame clones, not every one. This sample has roughly 100,000 clones, with approximately 70% found just once. The sequence was collected from a male donor with HIV. Sequenced material: uncultured baseline CD8+ T cells from peripheral blood mononuclear cells (PBMCs).

The CDR3 bases are TGTGCCAGCAGTGAAGCTCGTGGAGGCAGGGGAGTAAGTTCACCCCTCCACTTT. Its protein product is CASSEARGGRGVSSPLHF. The V call is TRBV6-1, the J call TRBJ1-6; perhaps TRBD1 as D (6 bases). Germline V gene lookup returns CDR1 MNHNS and CDR2 SASEGT. This CDR3 comprises 18 residues. Trimming took 0 bases from V and 9 from J, leaving 21 bases between them.